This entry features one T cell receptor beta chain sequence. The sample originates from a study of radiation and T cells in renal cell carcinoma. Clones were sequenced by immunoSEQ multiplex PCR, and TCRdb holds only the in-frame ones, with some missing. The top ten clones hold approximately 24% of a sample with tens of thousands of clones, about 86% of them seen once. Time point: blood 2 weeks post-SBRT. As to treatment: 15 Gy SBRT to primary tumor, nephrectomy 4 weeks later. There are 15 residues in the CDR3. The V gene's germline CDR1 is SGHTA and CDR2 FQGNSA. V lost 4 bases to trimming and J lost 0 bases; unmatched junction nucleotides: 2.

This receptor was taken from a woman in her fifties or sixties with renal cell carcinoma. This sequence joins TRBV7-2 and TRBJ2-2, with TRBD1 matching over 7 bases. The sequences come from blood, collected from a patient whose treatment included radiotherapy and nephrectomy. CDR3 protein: CASSSDRTNTGELFF. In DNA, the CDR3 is TGTGCCAGCAGCTCGGACAGGACGAACACCGGGGAGCTGTTTTTT.